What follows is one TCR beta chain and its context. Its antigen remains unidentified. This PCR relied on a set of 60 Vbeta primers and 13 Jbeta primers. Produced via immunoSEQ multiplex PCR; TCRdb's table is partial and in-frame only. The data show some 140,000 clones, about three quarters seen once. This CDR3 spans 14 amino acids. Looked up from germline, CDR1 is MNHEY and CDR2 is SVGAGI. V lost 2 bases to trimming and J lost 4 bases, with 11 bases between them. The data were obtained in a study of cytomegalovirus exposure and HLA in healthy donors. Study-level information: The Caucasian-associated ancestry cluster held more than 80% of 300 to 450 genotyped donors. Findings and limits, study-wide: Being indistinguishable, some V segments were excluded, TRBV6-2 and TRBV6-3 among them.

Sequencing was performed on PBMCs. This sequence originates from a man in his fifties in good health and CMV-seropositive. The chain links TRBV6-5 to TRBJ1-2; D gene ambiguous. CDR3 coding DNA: TGTGCCAGCAGTTACAATCTATACTCCTATGGCTACACCTTC. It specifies CASSYNLYSYGYTF.